This TCR beta chain was sequenced in a study of cytomegalovirus exposure and HLA in healthy donors. A note on this clone: Its target is not known.

This CDR3 is 16 amino acids long. V dropped 3 bases and J dropped 4; count of bases not matched to a gene: 7. In germline, CDR1 is KGHSH, CDR2 LQKENI. The assay was immunoSEQ multiplex PCR, and TCRdb's table has in-frame clones only and misses some. The repertoire holds over 150,000 clones, 91% seen once, with 3% in the top ten. Study-wide results and caveats: Within the 100 to 150 validation repertoires, first-cohort TCR clusters tended to co-occur, according to a later analysis. Researchers catalogued roughly 170 TCR beta chains as cytomegalovirus-associated. The classifier reportedly diagnosed cytomegalovirus status with high specificity and sensitivity.

Among the roughly 120 subjects of the validation cohort, separate from the approximately 670-subject first cohort, were the donors. The sequence was collected from a woman younger than 30 in good health and CMV-seropositive. The specimen sequenced was PBMCs. This chain connects TRBV18 to TRBJ1-3; 9 bases are shared with TRBD1. CDR3 region: CASSPRDRATGNTIYF. Here the CDR3 DNA reads TGTGCCAGCTCACCTCGGGACAGGGCAACCGGAAACACCATATATTTT.